These T cell receptor beta chains were read from a single sample in a study of CD8 T cells in Susac syndrome. TCRdb passed the immunoSEQ multiplex PCR reads through MiXCR, listing each CDR3 protein once. The sample has approximately 190,000 distinct CDR3 sequences; around 95% are singletons. Source material: CD4+ T cells from PBMCs. Receptors were obtained from a human donor with Susac syndrome. Each CDR3 is given with its conserved first and last residue. Fields, in order: D gene, V gene, J gene, clone size, CDR3 DNA, CDR3 protein. The D gene is left open where the match is weak. The size of a clone is reported for some rows only, either as once, few or many, or as a class for expanded clones.

-	TRBV4-2	TRBJ2-5	-	TGTGCCAGCAGCCAAGTTGGACAGCAAGAGACCCAGTACTTC	CASSQVGQQETQYF
-	TRBV11-2	TRBJ2-7	-	TGTGCCAGCAGCTTAACGCAAGGGCGGAACGAGCAGTACTTC	CASSLTQGRNEQYF
-	TRBV30	TRBJ1-3	-	TGTGCCTGGGGGGCCTTCTCTGGAAACACCATATATTTT	CAWGAFSGNTIYF
-	TRBV27	TRBJ2-3	-	TGTGCCAGCAGTTTGGGGGTCAAATTTAGCACAGATACGCAGTATTTT	CASSLGVKFSTDTQYF
-	TRBV5-1	TRBJ2-5	-	TGCGCCAGCAGCCGGGGGGACAGAGAAGAGACCCAGTACTTC	CASSRGDREETQYF
-	TRBV7-2	TRBJ1-2	-	TGTGCCAGCAGCCCGGGACCGCTATATGGCTACACCTTC	CASSPGPLYGYTF
-	TRBV29-1	TRBJ1-6	-	TGCAGCGTTGGAGCAGACTATAATTCACCCCTCCACTTT	CSVGADYNSPLHF
-	TRBV6-2/TRBV6-3	TRBJ1-6	-	TGTGCCAGCAGACTCGGGCATTCACCCCTCCACTTT	CASRLGHSPLHF
-	TRBV6-6	TRBJ1-5	-	TGTGCCAGCAGTTACGGTCCAGGGTCGGGGCCCCAGCATTTT	CASSYGPGSGPQHF
TRBD1	TRBV29-1	TRBJ1-5	-	TGCAGCGTACTATTCGACAGGGAAGATCAGCCCCAGCATTTT	CSVLFDREDQPQHF
-	TRBV19	TRBJ2-1	-	TGTGCCAGTAGTAGTACCGCAGGTGGCAGGGGTGATAATGAGCAGTTCTTC	CASSSTAGGRGDNEQFF
-	TRBV4-3	TRBJ1-5	-	TGCGCCAGCAGCCAAGATTGGAGCGAAAATCAGCCCCAGCATTTT	CASSQDWSENQPQHF
TRBD1	TRBV6-6	TRBJ2-6	-	TGTGCCAGCAGACTAACAGGGGCTGGGGCCAACGTCCTGACTTTC	CASRLTGAGANVLTF
-	TRBV24-1	TRBJ1-1	-	TGTGCCACCAGTGATTCAACAGGTGAAGCTTTCTTT	CATSDSTGEAFF
TRBD2	TRBV28	TRBJ2-5	-	TGTGCCAGCAGTACGACCTCAGCGGGGGAGTGGACCCAGTACTTC	CASSTTSAGEWTQYF
TRBD2	TRBV7-6	TRBJ2-3	-	TGTGCCAGCAGCACTAGCGGGGGGGCGAATACGCAGTATTTT	CASSTSGGANTQYF
TRBD1	TRBV7-9	TRBJ2-7	-	TGTGCCAGCAGCAGCCCAGGGGGACAGGGCCTTTACGAGCAGTACTTC	CASSSPGGQGLYEQYF
-	TRBV9	TRBJ1-5	once	TGTGCCAGCAGCGCCGGAGTGGGGGGAGCCAATCAGCCCCAGCATTTT	CASSAGVGGANQPQHF
-	TRBV20-1	TRBJ1-5	-	TGCAGTGCTGGCGGAGATCAGCCCCAGCATTTT	CSAGGDQPQHF
TRBD2	TRBV7-7	TRBJ2-1	-	TGTGCCAGCAGCCCCGGGACTAGCAATAGACAGTTCTTC	CASSPGTSNRQFF
-	TRBV20-1	TRBJ2-2	-	TGCAGTGCTAGAGGGACAGTCTTTCACGGGGAGCTGTTTTTT	CSARGTVFHGELFF
TRBD2	TRBV20-1	TRBJ2-3	-	TGCAGTGCTAGCCGAACTAGCGGGGGGCCAAGCACAGATACGCAGTATTTT	CSASRTSGGPSTDTQYF
-	TRBV20-1	TRBJ1-3	-	TGCAGTTTACGGAGGTCTGGAAACACCATATATTTT	CSLRRSGNTIYF
-	TRBV12-3/TRBV12-4	TRBJ1-1	-	TGTGCCAGCACCCTGGACAGGAACACTGAAGCTTTCTTT	CASTLDRNTEAFF
-	TRBV24-1	TRBJ2-3	-	TGTGCCACCAGTGATAGGCTAGCCACAGATACGCAGTATTTT	CATSDRLATDTQYF
TRBD2	TRBV7-6	TRBJ2-1	-	TGTGCCAGCAGCCGACTAGCGGGGGGTTTAAAGAATGAGCAGTTCTTC	CASSRLAGGLKNEQFF
-	TRBV21-1	TRBJ1-4	-	TGTGCCAGCAGCAACTCGGGACGAGGTGAAAAACTGTTTTTT	CASSNSGRGEKLFF
-	TRBV2	TRBJ2-2	-	TGTGCCAGCAGTGAATTAAGGAGTAACACCGGGGAGCTGTTTTTT	CASSELRSNTGELFF
TRBD2	TRBV6-5	TRBJ2-1	-	TGTGCCAGCACGACCGGGACTAGAGGCAGTGAGCAGTTCTTC	CASTTGTRGSEQFF